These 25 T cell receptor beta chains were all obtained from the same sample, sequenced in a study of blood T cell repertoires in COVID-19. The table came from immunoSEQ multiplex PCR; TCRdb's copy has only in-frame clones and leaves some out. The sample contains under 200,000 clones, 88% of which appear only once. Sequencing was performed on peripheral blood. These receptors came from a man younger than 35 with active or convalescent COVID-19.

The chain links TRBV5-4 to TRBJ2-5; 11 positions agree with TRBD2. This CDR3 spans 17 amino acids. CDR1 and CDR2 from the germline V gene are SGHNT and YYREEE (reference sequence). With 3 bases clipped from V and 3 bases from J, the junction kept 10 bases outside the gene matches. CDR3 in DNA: TGTGCCAGCAGCTCTGATGCTAGCGGGGGGTCTAAAGAGACCCAGTACTTC. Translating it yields CASSSDASGGSKETQYF.

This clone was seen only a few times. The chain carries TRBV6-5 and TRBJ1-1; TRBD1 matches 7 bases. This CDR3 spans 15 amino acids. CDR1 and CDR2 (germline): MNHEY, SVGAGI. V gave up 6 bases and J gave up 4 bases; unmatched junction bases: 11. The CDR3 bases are TGTGCCAGCAGCCTCTCCGACAGGGCGGGCACTGAAGCTTTCTTT. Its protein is CASSLSDRAGTEAFF.

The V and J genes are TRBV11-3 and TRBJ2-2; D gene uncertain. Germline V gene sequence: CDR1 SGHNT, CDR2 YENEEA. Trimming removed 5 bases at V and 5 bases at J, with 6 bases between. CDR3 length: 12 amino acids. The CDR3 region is CASSESTGELFF. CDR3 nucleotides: TGTGCCAGCAGCGAGTCAACCGGGGAGCTGTTTTTT.

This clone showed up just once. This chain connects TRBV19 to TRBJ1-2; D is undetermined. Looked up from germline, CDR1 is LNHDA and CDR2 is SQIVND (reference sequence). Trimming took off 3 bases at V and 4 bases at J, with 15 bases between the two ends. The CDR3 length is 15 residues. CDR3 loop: CASSMVLPGSYGYTF. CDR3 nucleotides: TGTGCCAGTAGTATGGTTTTGCCCGGTAGCTATGGCTACACCTTC.

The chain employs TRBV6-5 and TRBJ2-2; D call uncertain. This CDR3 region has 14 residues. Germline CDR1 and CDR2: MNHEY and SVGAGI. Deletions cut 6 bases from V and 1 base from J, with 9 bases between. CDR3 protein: CASRLQRNTGELFF. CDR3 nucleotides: TGTGCCAGCAGGTTACAGAGGAACACCGGGGAGCTGTTTTTT.

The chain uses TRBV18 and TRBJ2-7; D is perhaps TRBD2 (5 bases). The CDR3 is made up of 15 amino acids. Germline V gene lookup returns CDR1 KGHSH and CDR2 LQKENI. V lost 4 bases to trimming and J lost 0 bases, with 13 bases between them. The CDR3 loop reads CASSLGGGGSYEQYF. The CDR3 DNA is TGTGCCAGCTCACTCGGAGGCGGTGGCTCCTACGAGCAGTACTTC.

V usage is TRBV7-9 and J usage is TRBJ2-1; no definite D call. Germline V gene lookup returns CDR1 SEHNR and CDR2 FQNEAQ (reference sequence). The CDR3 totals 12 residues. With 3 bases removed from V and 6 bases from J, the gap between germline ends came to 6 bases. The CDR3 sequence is CASSLYSNEQFF. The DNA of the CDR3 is TGTGCCAGCAGCTTGTATTCCAATGAGCAGTTCTTC.

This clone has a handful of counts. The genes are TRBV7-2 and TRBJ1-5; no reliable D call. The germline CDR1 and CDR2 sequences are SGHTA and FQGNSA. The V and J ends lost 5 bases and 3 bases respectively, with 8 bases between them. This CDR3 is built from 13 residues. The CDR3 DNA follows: TGTGCCAGCAGCGTCTCCCCCAATCAGCCCCAGCATTTT. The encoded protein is CASSVSPNQPQHF.

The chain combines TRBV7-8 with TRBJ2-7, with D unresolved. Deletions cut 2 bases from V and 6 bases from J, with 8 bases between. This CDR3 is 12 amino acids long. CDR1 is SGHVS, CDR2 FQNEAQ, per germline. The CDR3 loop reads CASSLSRVEQYF. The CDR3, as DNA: TGTGCCAGCAGCTTATCCCGAGTCGAGCAGTACTTC.

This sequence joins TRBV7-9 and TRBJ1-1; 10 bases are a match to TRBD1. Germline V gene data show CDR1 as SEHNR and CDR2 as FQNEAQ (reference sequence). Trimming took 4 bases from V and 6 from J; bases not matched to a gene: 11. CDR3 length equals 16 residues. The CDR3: CASSSRETGGVAEAFF. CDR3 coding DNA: TGTGCCAGCAGCTCACGAGAGACAGGGGGCGTCGCTGAAGCTTTCTTT.

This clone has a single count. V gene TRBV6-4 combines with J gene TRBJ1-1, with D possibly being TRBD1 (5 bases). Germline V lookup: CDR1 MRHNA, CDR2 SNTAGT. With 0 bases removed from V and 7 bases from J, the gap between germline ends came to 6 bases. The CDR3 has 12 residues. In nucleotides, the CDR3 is TGTGCCAGCAGTGACTCCGGGGGTGAAGCTTTCTTT. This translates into CASSDSGGEAFF.

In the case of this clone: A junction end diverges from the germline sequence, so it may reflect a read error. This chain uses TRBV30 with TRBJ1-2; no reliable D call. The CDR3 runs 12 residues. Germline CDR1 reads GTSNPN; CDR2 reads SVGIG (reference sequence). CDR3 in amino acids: CFSSTTNYGYTF. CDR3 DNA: TGCTTTTCCTCGACTACTAACTATGGCTACACCTTC.

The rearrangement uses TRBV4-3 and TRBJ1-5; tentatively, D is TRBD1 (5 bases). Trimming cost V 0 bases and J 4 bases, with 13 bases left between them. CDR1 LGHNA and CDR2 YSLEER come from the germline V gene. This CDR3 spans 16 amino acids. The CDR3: CASSQDLGAPNQPQHF. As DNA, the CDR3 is TGCGCCAGCAGCCAAGATCTAGGGGCGCCGAATCAGCCCCAGCATTTT.

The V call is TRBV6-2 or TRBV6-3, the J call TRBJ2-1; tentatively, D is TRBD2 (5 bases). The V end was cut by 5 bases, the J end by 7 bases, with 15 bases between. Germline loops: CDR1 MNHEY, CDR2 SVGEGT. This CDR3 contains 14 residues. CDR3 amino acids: CASSTPRVWNEQFF. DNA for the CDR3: TGTGCCAGCAGTACACCGAGGGTCTGGAATGAGCAGTTCTTC.

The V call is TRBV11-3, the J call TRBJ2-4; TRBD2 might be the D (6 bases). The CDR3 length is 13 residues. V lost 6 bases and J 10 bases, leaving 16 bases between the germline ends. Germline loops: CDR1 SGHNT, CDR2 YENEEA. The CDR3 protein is CASSFAAEGIQYF. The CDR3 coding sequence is TGTGCCAGCAGTTTCGCAGCGGAGGGGATTCAGTACTTC.

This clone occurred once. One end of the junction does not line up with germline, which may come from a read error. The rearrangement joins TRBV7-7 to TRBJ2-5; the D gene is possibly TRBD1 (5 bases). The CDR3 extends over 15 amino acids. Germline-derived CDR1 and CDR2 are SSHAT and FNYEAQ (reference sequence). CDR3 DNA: TGTGCTAGCATCGGAATGATGACAGTTCAAGAGACCCAGTACTTC. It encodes CASIGMMTVQETQYF. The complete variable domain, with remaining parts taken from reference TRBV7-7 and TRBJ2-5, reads GAGVSQSPRYKVTKRGQDVTLRCDPISSHATLYWYQQALGQGPEFLTYFNYEAQPDKSGLPSDRFSAERPEGSISTLTIQRTEQRDSAMYRCASIGMMTVQETQYFGPGTRLLVL.

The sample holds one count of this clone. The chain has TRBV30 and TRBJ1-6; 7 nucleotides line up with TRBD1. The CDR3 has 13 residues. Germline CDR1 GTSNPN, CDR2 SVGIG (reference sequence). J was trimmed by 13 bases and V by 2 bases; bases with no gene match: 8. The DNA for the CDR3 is TGTGCCTGGAGTCCGAGACAGGGTTCGCCCCTCCACTTT. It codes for CAWSPRQGSPLHF.

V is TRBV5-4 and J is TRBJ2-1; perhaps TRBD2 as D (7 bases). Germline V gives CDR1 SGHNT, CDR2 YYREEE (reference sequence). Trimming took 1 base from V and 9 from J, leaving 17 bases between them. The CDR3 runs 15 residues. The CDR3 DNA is TGTGCCAGCAGCTTGAGGGGGGGGGCCAACACTGAGCAGTTCTTC. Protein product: CASSLRGGANTEQFF.

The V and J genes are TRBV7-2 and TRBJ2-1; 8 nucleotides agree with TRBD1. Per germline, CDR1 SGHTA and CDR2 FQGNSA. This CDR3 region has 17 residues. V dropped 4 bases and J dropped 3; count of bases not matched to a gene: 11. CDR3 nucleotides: TGTGCCAGCAGCTCCAAGCGACAGGGGTTAGACTACAATGAGCAGTTCTTC. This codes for CASSSKRQGLDYNEQFF.

The CDR3 is CASSRRQETQYF. The CDR3 region has the DNA TGTGCCAGCAGCCGCAGACAAGAGACCCAGTACTTC. The gene calls are TRBV7-6 and TRBJ2-5; no reliable D call. Germline-derived CDR1 and CDR2 are SGHVS and FNYEAQ. The CDR3 runs 12 residues. Trimming shortened V by 5 bases and J by 2 bases, and 6 bases separated the two germline ends.

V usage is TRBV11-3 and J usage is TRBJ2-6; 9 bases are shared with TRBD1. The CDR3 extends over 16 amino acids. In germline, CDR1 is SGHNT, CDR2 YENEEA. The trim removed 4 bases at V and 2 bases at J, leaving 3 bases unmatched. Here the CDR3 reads CASSSRTGAGANVLTF. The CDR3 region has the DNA TGTGCCAGCAGCTCACGGACAGGGGCTGGGGCCAACGTCCTGACTTTC.

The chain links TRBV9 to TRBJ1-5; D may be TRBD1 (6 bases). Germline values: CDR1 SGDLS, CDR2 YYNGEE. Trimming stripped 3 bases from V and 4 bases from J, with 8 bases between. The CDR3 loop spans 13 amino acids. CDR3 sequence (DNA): TGTGCCAGCAGCGCCCAGGGGAATCAGCCCCAGCATTTT. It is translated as CASSAQGNQPQHF.

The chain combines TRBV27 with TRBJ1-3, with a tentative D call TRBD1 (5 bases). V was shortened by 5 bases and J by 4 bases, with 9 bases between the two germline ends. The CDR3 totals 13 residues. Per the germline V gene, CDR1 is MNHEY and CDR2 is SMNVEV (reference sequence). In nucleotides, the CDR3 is TGTGCCAGCAGTCCTCGGGGGGGAAACACCATATATTTT. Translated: CASSPRGGNTIYF.

The CDR3 DNA reads TGTGCCAGCAGACGGACAGGGTGGAGCAATCAGCCCCAGCATTTT. As protein: CASRRTGWSNQPQHF. The rearrangement joins TRBV28 to TRBJ1-5, with TRBD1 identical over 8 bases. The germline gives CDR1 MDHEN, CDR2 SYDVKM. V gave up 6 bases and J gave up 1 base; unmatched junction bases: 5. The CDR3 covers 15 residues.

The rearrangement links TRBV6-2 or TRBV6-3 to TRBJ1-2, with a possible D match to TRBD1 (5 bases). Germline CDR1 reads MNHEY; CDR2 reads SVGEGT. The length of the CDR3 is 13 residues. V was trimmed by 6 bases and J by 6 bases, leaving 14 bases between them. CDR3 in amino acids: CASSLRETHGYTF. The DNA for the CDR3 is TGTGCCAGCAGCCTCAGGGAAACCCATGGCTACACCTTC.